The sequence of this TCR beta chain was determined in a study of cytomegalovirus exposure and HLA in healthy donors. Findings and limits, study-wide: Most TCRs appeared rarely, but some public TCRs recurred in many donors. Accounts indicate the classifier identified cytomegalovirus status with strong specificity and sensitivity. Later analysis revealed greater clonal expansion in HLA-associated TCR beta chains than in equally common others.

Comment on this clone: Antigen unknown.

Use of 60 Vbeta and 13 Jbeta primers characterized the PCR. Clones were read by immunoSEQ multiplex PCR, and TCRdb kept only the in-frame ones, dropping some. The data hold 100,000 to 130,000 clones, with roughly 80% observed a single time. The trim removed 6 bases at V and 5 bases at J, leaving 8 bases unmatched. The CDR3 sequence is 14 residues long. In germline, CDR1 is MNHNS, CDR2 SASEGT. The sequence was collected from a young man in good health and CMV-seronegative. This sequence joins TRBV6-1 and TRBJ1-1; 8 bases are a match to TRBD1. Input material: PBMCs. The CDR3 DNA is TGTGCCAGCAGCCTGACAGGGGAGGTAACTGAAGCTTTCTTT. It specifies CASSLTGEVTEAFF.